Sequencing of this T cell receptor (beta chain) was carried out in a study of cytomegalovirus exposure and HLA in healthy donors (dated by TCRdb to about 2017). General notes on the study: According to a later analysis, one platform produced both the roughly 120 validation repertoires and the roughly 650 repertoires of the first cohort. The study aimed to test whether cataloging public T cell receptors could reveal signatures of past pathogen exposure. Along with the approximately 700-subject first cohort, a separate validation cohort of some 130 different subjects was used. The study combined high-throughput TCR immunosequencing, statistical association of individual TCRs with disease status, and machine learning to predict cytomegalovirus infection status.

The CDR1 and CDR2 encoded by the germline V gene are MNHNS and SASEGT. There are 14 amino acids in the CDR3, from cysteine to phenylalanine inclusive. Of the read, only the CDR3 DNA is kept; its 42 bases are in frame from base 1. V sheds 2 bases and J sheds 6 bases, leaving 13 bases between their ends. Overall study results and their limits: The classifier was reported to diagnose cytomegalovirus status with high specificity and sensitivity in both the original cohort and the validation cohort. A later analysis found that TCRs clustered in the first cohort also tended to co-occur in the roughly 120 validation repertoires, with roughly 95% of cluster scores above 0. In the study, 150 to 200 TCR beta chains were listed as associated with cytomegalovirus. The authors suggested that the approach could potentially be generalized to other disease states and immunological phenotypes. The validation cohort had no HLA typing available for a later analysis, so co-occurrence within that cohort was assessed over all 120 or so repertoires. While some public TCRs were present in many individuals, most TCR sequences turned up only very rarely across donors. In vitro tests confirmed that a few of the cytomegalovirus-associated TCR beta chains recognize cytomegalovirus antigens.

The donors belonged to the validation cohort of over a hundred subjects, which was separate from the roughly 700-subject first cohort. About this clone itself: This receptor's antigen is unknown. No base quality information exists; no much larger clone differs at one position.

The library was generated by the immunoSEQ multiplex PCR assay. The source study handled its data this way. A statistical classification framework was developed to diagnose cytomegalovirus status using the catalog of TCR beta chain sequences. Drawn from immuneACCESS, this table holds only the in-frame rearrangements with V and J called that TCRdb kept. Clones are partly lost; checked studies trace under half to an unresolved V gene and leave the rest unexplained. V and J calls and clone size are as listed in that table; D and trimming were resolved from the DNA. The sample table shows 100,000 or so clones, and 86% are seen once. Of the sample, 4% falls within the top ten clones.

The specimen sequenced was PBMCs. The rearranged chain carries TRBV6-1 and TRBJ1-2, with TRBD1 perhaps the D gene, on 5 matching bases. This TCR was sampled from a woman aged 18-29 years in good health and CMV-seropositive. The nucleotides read TGTGCCAGCAGTGAAAGGGCAGGGCGTGATGGCTACACCTTC. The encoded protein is CASSERAGRDGYTF.